The clone carrying this TCR beta chain was counted once. The record originates from a study of blood T cell repertoires in COVID-19. CDR1 is SGDLS and CDR2 is YYNGEE in the germline V gene. CDR3 length equals 15 residues. V shed 4 bases and J shed 1 base, with 13 bases lying between them. TCRdb's copy holds only in-frame clones and misses some; the assay was immunoSEQ multiplex PCR. The sample gives around 67,000 clones, around 83% of which show up once; 5.3% is in the top ten. The origin of this receptor is a man in his fifties with active COVID-19. The chain has TRBV9 and TRBJ2-3, with a tentative D call TRBD2 (6 bases). The sequenced sample was peripheral blood. The CDR3 DNA reads as TGTGCCAGCAGCTCCCGGGACTGGGGCACAGATACGCAGTATTTT. It yields the protein CASSSRDWGTDTQYF.